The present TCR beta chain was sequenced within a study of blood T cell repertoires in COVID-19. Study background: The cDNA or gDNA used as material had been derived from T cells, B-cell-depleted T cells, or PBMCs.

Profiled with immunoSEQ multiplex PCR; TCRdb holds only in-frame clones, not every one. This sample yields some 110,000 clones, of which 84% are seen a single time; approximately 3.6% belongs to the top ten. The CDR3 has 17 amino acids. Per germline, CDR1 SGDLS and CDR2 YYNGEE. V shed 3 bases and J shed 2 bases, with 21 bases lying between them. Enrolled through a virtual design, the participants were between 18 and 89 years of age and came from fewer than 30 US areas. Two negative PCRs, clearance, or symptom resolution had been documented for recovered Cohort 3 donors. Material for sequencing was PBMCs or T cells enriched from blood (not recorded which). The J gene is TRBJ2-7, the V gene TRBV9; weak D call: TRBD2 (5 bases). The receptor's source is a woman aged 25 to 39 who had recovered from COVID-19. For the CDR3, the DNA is TGTGCCAGCAGCGCCCACCCGACGCTCCGGGAACCCTACGAGCAGTACTTC. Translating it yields CASSAHPTLREPYEQYF.